The following is a T cell receptor beta chain sequence with its context. The antigen is undetermined. The data stem from a study of shared clonotypes between healthy human individuals. Overall study: Per donor, CD8 memory used one plate, CD8 naive used two, CD4 memory used three and CD4 naive used three. General observations from the study: The naive CD4 repertoires of a few donors were compared, and roughly 5.1% of clonotypes were shared.

In the original processing: ImmunoSEQ supplied junction-only sequences lacking quality scores, so filtering was different. Sequencing was performed with immunoSEQ multiplex PCR; in TCRdb, only in-frame clones are kept and a portion is missing. V, J and clone size were drawn from that table, and D and trimming were deduced from the DNA. Counted here are roughly 1 million clones, around 74% occurring once; the ten biggest clones make up 1.4% to 1.5%. Deletions cut 6 bases from V and 8 bases from J, with 22 bases between. Germline V lookup: CDR1 MNHNS, CDR2 SASEGT. This CDR3 contains 15 residues. J is TRBJ1-2 and V is TRBV6-1, with a weak D call TRBD1 (5 bases). Sequences were obtained from memory CD4+ T cells sorted from blood. The subset was: CD45RA-negative fraction. This TCR was recovered from a man in his late teens or twenties in good health. CDR3 DNA sequence: TGTGCCAGCAGGGATTACATGTGGGGCACCGGGGGCTACACCTTC. Its protein product is CASRDYMWGTGGYTF.